Described below is a single TCR beta chain sequence and its context. Its antigen is currently unknown. The data were taken from a study of CD8+CD57+ T cells in acquired aplastic anemia. Study information: DNA per sorted CD4+ or CD8+ sample ranged 0.2 to 27.4 ug, averaging about 3.4 ug.

This CDR3 has 13 amino acids. With 2 bases removed from V and 6 bases from J, the gap between germline ends came to 10 bases. Germline V gene data show CDR1 as MNHNS and CDR2 as SASEGT. Patients sequenced had flow cytometry evidence of CD8+CD57+ cell expansion. CDR3 and TCR beta VDJ profiling relied on genomic DNA as the template. MiXCR, run by TCRdb on the reads, gives a single entry per CDR3 protein. The repertoire holds about 190,000 distinct CDR3 sequences, with roughly half as singletons. Study-wide results and caveats: Patients had under 30 CD8+ CDR3 sequences in common with controls (the shared set). Patient and control CD8+ Simpson's diversity was not significantly different.

The specimen was sorted CD4+, CD8+, or CD8+CD57+ T cells (not recorded which) from PBMCs. This clonotype originated in a human donor with aplastic anemia. The V and J genes are TRBV6-1 and TRBJ1-2; D not certain. The CDR3 sequence is CASSEIGFNGYTF. The CDR3 DNA sequence: TGTGCCAGCAGTGAAATAGGGTTTAATGGCTACACCTTC.